What follows are 9 T cell receptor beta chains derived from one specimen sequenced in a study of radiotherapy plus CTLA-4 blockade in lung cancer. The method was immunoSEQ multiplex PCR; TCRdb's version includes in-frame clones alone and lacks a portion of them. The sample contains tens of thousands of clones, roughly 80% of which appear only once. Sequencing used peripheral blood, obtained from a patient treated with radiotherapy plus ipilimumab. The receptor source for this set is a human donor with non-small cell lung cancer that progressed on radiotherapy plus ipilimumab.

The DNA for the CDR3 is TGCGCCAGCAGCTGGCGGAGAGTAGCGGGGATCAATGAGCAGTTCTTC. Encoded protein: CASSWRRVAGINEQFF. The chain combines TRBV5-1 with TRBJ2-1; TRBD2 agrees at 8 bases. The CDR3 is 16 residues long. In germline, CDR1 is SGHRS, CDR2 YFSETQ. V was clipped by 3 bases and J by 6 bases; unmatched bases: 11.

The chain is built from TRBV5-1 and TRBJ1-1; 10 bases fit TRBD1. With 0 bases clipped from V and 10 bases from J, the junction kept 9 bases outside the gene matches. The CDR3 is 15 amino acids. CDR1 and CDR2 from the germline V gene are SGHRS and YFSETQ. The CDR3 DNA reads TGCGCCAGCAGCTTGGGACAGGGGGCCTTTTCGGGAGCTTTCTTT. Translating gives CASSLGQGAFSGAFF.

The rearrangement uses TRBV29-1 and TRBJ2-1, with D perhaps TRBD1 (6 bases). Trimming left V 2 bases short and J 7 bases short, with 9 bases between. The CDR3 runs 12 residues. CDR1 is SQVTM and CDR2 is ANQGSEA in the germline V gene. The chain's CDR3 is CSVEPGVNEQFF. CDR3 sequence (DNA): TGCAGCGTTGAACCAGGGGTAAATGAGCAGTTCTTC.

The J gene is TRBJ2-1, the V gene TRBV19; 8 bases agree with TRBD1. V lost 4 bases to trimming and J lost 7 bases; unmatched junction nucleotides: 6. The CDR3 runs to 14 residues. The germline gives CDR1 LNHDA, CDR2 SQIVND (reference sequence). The chain's CDR3 is CASSSRGLRNEQFF. CDR3 in DNA: TGTGCCAGTAGTAGCAGGGGGCTTCGGAATGAGCAGTTCTTC.

V gene TRBV29-1 combines with J gene TRBJ2-7; 8 bases are a match to TRBD1. Germline values: CDR1 SQVTM, CDR2 ANQGSEA. V lost 1 base to trimming and J lost 0 bases; unmatched junction nucleotides: 11. The CDR3 loop spans 17 amino acids. This CDR3 is CSVEAPARGRRSYEQYF. Here the CDR3 DNA reads TGCAGCGTTGAAGCTCCCGCCAGGGGGCGGCGCTCCTACGAGCAGTACTTC.

The chain carries TRBV6-1 and TRBJ1-4, with TRBD1 as a possible D gene (5 bases). This CDR3 region has 16 residues. CDR1 is MNHNS, CDR2 SASEGT, per germline. V was trimmed by 2 bases and J by 7 bases, leaving 17 bases between them. CDR3 sequence (DNA): TGTGCCAGCAGTGAACTCCGGGGACTAGCACGTGAAAAACTGTTTTTT. Translated: CASSELRGLAREKLFF.

This clone has a handful of counts. CDR3 sequence (DNA): TGTGCCAGCAGGCCCGGGAGGTTATCCTCTGGGGCCAACGTCCTGACTTTC. The encoded protein is CASRPGRLSSGANVLTF. The rearrangement links TRBV2 to TRBJ2-6, with 7 positions matching TRBD2. The V gene end was trimmed by 6 bases and the J gene end by 0 bases; junction bases not matched to a gene: 8. Germline CDR1 SNHLY, CDR2 FYNNEI. This CDR3 comprises 17 residues.

The CDR3 nucleotides are TGTGCCAGCAGAGAGGCAGGCAGCACAGATACGCAGTATTTT. It codes for CASREAGSTDTQYF. V and J are TRBV5-6 and TRBJ2-3, with unresolved D. This CDR3 has 14 residues. V was cut by 5 bases and J by 0 bases, with 10 bases left in between. Germline V gene sequence: CDR1 SGHDT, CDR2 YYEEEE.

V is TRBV29-1 and J is TRBJ1-1, with TRBD1 matching over 9 bases. Germline CDR1 SQVTM, CDR2 ANQGSEA. The junction had 4 bases not matched to a gene; V was cut back by 4 bases and J by 4 bases. The CDR3 sequence is 13 residues long. The chain's CDR3 is CSVGGTGITEAFF. The CDR3 DNA is TGCAGCGTTGGGGGGACAGGGATCACTGAAGCTTTCTTT.